Shown below are 10 T cell receptor beta chains from a single sample sequenced in a study of T-cell reconstitution after alpha-beta-depleted transplantation in children. Unique molecular identifiers were incorporated into the prepared TCRbeta library. TCRdb reanalysed the PCR reads using MiXCR and keeps one entry per CDR3 protein. Seen here are over 300,000 distinct CDR3 sequences, about 9.4% observed once, and the top ten hold around 2.4%. The starting material was PBMCs from the stem cell graft donor, obtained from the stem cell graft. The receptors were sampled from a human donor who donated a stem cell graft to a child with acute lymphoblastic leukemia.

This clonotype was observed a handful of times. The V gene is TRBV27, the J gene TRBJ2-1, with TRBD2 matching 7 bases. J lost 6 bases, V lost 7 bases, and 15 bases had no gene match. From germline, CDR1 is MNHEY and CDR2 SMNVEV (reference sequence). The CDR3 has 16 residues. The CDR3 region is CASTPDLSGTINEQFF. CDR3 bases: TGTGCCAGCACCCCTGATTTGAGCGGGACGATCAATGAGCAGTTCTTC.

This sequence joins TRBV4-1 and TRBJ2-6; no clear D gene. Germline V gives CDR1 MGHRA, CDR2 YSYEKL. V was pared by 1 base and J by 3 bases, with 1 base between. This CDR3 is 13 amino acids long. CDR3 nucleotide sequence: TGCGCCAGCAGCCAAGTTGGGGCCAACGTCCTGACTTTC. This encodes CASSQVGANVLTF.

The J gene is TRBJ2-3, the V gene TRBV27; the D is unclear. The germline V gene has CDR1 MNHEY and CDR2 SMNVEV (reference sequence). The V end lost 7 bases, the J end lost 6 bases, and 20 bases lay between the germline ends. This CDR3 is built from 15 residues. The CDR3 spells CASTSGILGWDTQYF. As DNA, the CDR3 is TGTGCCAGCACATCGGGTATTCTGGGCTGGGATACGCAGTATTTT.

This clonotype was recorded a few times. The junction shows a germline mismatch at one end, possibly a read error. This rearrangement joins TRBV15 to TRBJ2-2; D unclear. The CDR3 extends over 14 amino acids. In germline, CDR1 is LNHNV, CDR2 YYDKDF (reference sequence). The CDR3 sequence is CATSRDAKTGELFF. In DNA form, the CDR3 reads TGTGCCACCAGCAGAGATGCGAAGACCGGGGAGCTGTTTTTT.

This clonotype showed up just a few times. The J gene is TRBJ2-1, the V gene TRBV4-1; 9 bases agree with TRBD2. Germline CDR1 reads MGHRA; CDR2 reads YSYEKL. The CDR3 runs to 15 residues. V dropped 1 base and J dropped 4; count of bases not matched to a gene: 2. The CDR3 region is CASSQGLAAYNEQFF. For the CDR3, the DNA is TGCGCCAGCAGCCAAGGACTAGCGGCATACAATGAGCAGTTCTTC.

A few counts support this clonotype. The chain carries TRBV24-1 and TRBJ2-1; perhaps TRBD2 as D (5 bases). The CDR3 runs 16 residues. The germline V and J ends were trimmed by 2 bases and 2 bases, with 12 bases remaining between them. Germline assignment: CDR1 KGHDR and CDR2 SFDVKD. CDR3 DNA: TGTGCCACCAGTGATTACGGGGAATCGGCCTACAATGAGCAGTTCTTC. This gives the protein CATSDYGESAYNEQFF.

The CDR3 DNA reads as TGTGCCAGTGAAGGACAGGGCAGAACCCTATACAATGAGCAGTTCTTC. Amino acids: CASEGQGRTLYNEQFF. V usage is TRBV19 and J usage is TRBJ2-1, with 8 bases matching TRBD1. Germline V CDR1 and CDR2: LNHDA, SQIVND (reference sequence). The ends lost 8 bases at V and 4 bases at J; junction bases unmatched: 13. The CDR3 is 16 amino acids.

This clonotype has more than one count but fewer than ten. This chain links TRBV4-3 with TRBJ2-2, with D maybe TRBD2 (6 bases). Germline V gene lookup returns CDR1 LGHNA and CDR2 YSLEER. The CDR3 is 13 amino acids. V lost 3 bases, J lost 7 bases, and 9 bases lay in between. The CDR3 reads CASSQTSVGELFF. For the CDR3, the DNA is TGCGCCAGCAGCCAGACTAGTGTCGGGGAGCTGTTTTTT.

This clonotype came up many times. The CDR3 coding sequence is TGTGCCAGCAGCCCTGGTTGGGGTTACAATGAGCAGTTCTTC. Protein: CASSPGWGYNEQFF. This chain uses TRBV7-2 with TRBJ2-1; D remains unclear. This CDR3 spans 14 amino acids. The germline CDR1 and CDR2 sequences are SGHTA and FQGNSA. Trimming left V 5 bases short and J 4 bases short, with 12 bases between.

The count of this clonotype is one. At one end, the junction sequence differs from germline, possibly due to a read error. J is TRBJ2-7 and V is TRBV20-1; 7 bases agree with TRBD2. CDR1 is DFQATT and CDR2 is SNEGSKA in the germline V gene (reference sequence). The CDR3 consists of 16 residues. The CDR3 DNA reads TGCAGTGCTAGAGATGACGTCAGGGAGGGTCCCTACGCGCAGTACTTC. Encoded protein: CSARDDVREGPYAQYF.